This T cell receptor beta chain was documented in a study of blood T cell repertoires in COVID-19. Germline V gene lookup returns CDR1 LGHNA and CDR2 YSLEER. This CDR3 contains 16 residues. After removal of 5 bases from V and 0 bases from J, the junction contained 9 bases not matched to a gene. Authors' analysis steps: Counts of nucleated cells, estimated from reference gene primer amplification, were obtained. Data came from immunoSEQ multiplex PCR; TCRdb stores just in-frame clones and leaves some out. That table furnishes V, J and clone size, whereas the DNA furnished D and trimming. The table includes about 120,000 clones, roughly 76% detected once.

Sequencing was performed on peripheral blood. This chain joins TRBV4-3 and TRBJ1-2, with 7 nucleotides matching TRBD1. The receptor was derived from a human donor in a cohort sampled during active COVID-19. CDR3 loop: CASSDLQGMSNYGYTF. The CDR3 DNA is TGCGCCAGCAGCGACCTACAGGGGATGTCTAACTATGGCTACACCTTC.